Listed below are T cell receptor beta chains from one sample, sequenced in a study of cytomegalovirus exposure and HLA in healthy donors. TCRdb's table, derived via immunoSEQ multiplex PCR, lists solely in-frame clones and lacks some. The repertoire has fewer than 200,000 clones, roughly 81% of them found once; the top ten carry just over 2.5%. Source material: PBMCs. The receptor set was obtained from a man aged 25 to 45 in good health and CMV-seropositive. CDR3s include the opening cysteine and the closing phenylalanine or tryptophan. The D gene is left open where the match is weak. Size is omitted from some rows. Given values are once, few, many or a class for expanded clones.

D: TRBD2; J: TRBJ2-1; size: -; V: TRBV7-9; CDR3: CASSPLSGNLNEQFF; DNA: TGTGCCAGCAGCCCTCTTAGCGGGAACTTGAATGAGCAGTTCTTC
D: TRBD2; J: TRBJ2-1; size: -; V: TRBV7-3; CDR3: CASSSRTPRTSGPYNEQFF; DNA: TGTGCCAGCAGCTCCCGAACCCCAAGGACTAGCGGCCCCTACAATGAGCAGTTCTTC
D: -; J: TRBJ1-1; size: -; V: TRBV5-6; CDR3: CASSLADRLNTEAFF; DNA: TGTGCCAGCAGCCTGGCCGACAGGTTAAACACTGAAGCTTTCTTT
D: -; J: TRBJ2-3; size: once; V: TRBV7-9; CDR3: CASSLIRGQSTDTQYF; DNA: TGTGCCAGCAGCTTAATACGGGGTCAGTCCACAGATACGCAGTATTTT
D: TRBD1; J: TRBJ2-3; size: -; V: TRBV6-5; CDR3: CASSYRRGTDTQYF; DNA: TGTGCCAGCAGTTATCGCAGGGGGACAGATACGCAGTATTTT
D: -; J: TRBJ1-1; size: -; V: TRBV18; CDR3: CASSDLRGRTEAFF; DNA: TGTGCCAGCTCTGACCTCAGGGGCCGCACTGAAGCTTTCTTT
D: -; J: TRBJ2-1; size: -; V: TRBV18; CDR3: CASSTGTVSKQFF; DNA: TGTGCCAGCTCTACAGGGACCGTCTCCAAGCAGTTCTTC
D: TRBD2; J: TRBJ2-7; size: -; V: TRBV2; CDR3: CASKGASGGQQYF; DNA: TGTGCCAGCAAAGGAGCTAGCGGGGGACAGCAGTACTTC
D: -; J: TRBJ1-1; size: few; V: TRBV19; CDR3: CASSILHMNTEAFF; DNA: TGTGCCAGTAGTATACTCCACATGAACACTGAAGCTTTCTTT
D: TRBD1; J: TRBJ1-2; size: -; V: TRBV9; CDR3: CASSSLNTGAYGYTF; DNA: TGTGCCAGCAGCTCCCTCAATACAGGGGCCTATGGCTACACCTTC
D: TRBD2; J: TRBJ2-2; size: -; V: TRBV7-3; CDR3: CASSDHSGRVANTGELFF; DNA: TGTGCCAGCAGCGACCATAGCGGGAGGGTCGCGAACACCGGGGAGCTGTTTTTT
D: -; J: TRBJ2-7; size: few; V: TRBV6-6; CDR3: CASSYASPEQYF; DNA: TGTGCCAGCAGTTACGCTAGCCCCGAGCAGTACTTC
D: -; J: TRBJ1-1; size: -; V: TRBV6-5; CDR3: CASSEGGHTEAFF; DNA: TGTGCCAGCAGTGAAGGGGGACACACTGAAGCTTTCTTT
D: -; J: TRBJ1-1; size: -; V: TRBV18; CDR3: CASSRLQQGNTEAFF; DNA: TGTGCCAGCTCAAGGCTTCAACAGGGGAACACTGAAGCTTTCTTT
D: -; J: TRBJ2-3; size: -; V: TRBV9; CDR3: CASSVRLQGTDTQYF; DNA: TGTGCCAGCAGCGTTCGTTTACAGGGCACAGATACGCAGTATTTT
D: TRBD2; J: TRBJ2-2; size: -; V: TRBV4-1; CDR3: CASSRTSGSLNTGELFF; DNA: TGCGCCAGCAGCCGGACTAGCGGGAGCCTAAACACCGGGGAGCTGTTTTTT
D: TRBD2; J: TRBJ2-1; size: once; V: TRBV11-1; CDR3: CASSRVTSGRGTEQFF; DNA: TGTGCCAGCAGCCGCGTAACTAGCGGGAGGGGCACTGAGCAGTTCTTC
D: -; J: TRBJ1-1; size: -; V: TRBV4-1; CDR3: CASSQGRRGQAYTEAFF; DNA: TGCGCCAGCAGCCAAGGTAGGAGGGGTCAAGCTTACACTGAAGCTTTCTTT
D: -; J: TRBJ1-3; size: -; V: TRBV14; CDR3: CASSLQASVFGNTIYF; DNA: TGTGCCAGCAGCCTTCAGGCGTCAGTGTTCGGAAACACCATATATTTT
D: -; J: TRBJ2-3; size: -; V: TRBV7-9; CDR3: CASSSTSTEYTDTQYF; DNA: TGTGCCAGCAGCTCCACATCGACAGAGTACACAGATACGCAGTATTTT
D: -; J: TRBJ1-5; size: -; V: TRBV19; CDR3: CASSVVGQPQHF; DNA: TGTGCCAGCTCCGTTGTTGGCCAGCCCCAGCATTTT
D: -; J: TRBJ1-4; size: few; V: TRBV5-1; CDR3: CASSSISGREEKLFF; DNA: TGCGCCAGCAGCTCCATCTCGGGAAGGGAGGAAAAACTGTTTTTT